The T cell receptor (beta chain) under discussion was sequenced for a study of OX40 agonist ivuxolimab in advanced cancers. There are 13 residues in the CDR3. The germline CDR1 and CDR2 sequences are SEHNR and FQNEAQ (reference sequence). J was trimmed by 9 bases and V by 5 bases; bases with no gene match: 5. The repertoire was sequenced with immunoSEQ multiplex PCR; TCRdb's copy has only in-frame clones and lacks some. The top ten hold roughly 4.8% of the sample, which has 75,000 to 80,000 clones, roughly 80% seen once. Sequenced material: CD4+ or CD8+ T cells sorted from blood, taken in a trial of the OX40 agonist ivuxolimab. V and J are TRBV7-9 and TRBJ2-1; 9 positions match TRBD2. This clonotype was sampled from an adult with an advanced solid tumor such as melanoma, head and neck, liver or kidney cancer. The CDR3 reads CASSTGTSIEQFF. For the CDR3, the DNA is TGTGCCAGCAGCACCGGGACTAGCATTGAGCAGTTCTTC.